A single T cell receptor beta chain is shown here with its context. The data originate from a study of T cells after somatic rescue of genetic block. Sequencing was performed with immunoSEQ multiplex PCR; in TCRdb, only in-frame clones are kept and a portion is missing. Of approximately 70,000 clones in the sample, approximately 91% were seen once. The V gene's germline CDR1 is SGHAT and CDR2 FQNNGV. Trimming shortened V by 1 base and J by 5 bases, and 11 bases separated the two germline ends. This CDR3 spans 14 amino acids. V usage is TRBV11-2 and J usage is TRBJ2-5; D might be TRBD1 (6 bases). The specimen sequenced was peripheral blood mononuclear cells (PBMCs). The receptor's source is a man aged 25-45 years. CDR3 sequence reads: CASSLGQAEETQYF. CDR3 sequence (DNA): TGTGCCAGCAGCTTAGGACAGGCGGAGGAGACCCAGTACTTC.